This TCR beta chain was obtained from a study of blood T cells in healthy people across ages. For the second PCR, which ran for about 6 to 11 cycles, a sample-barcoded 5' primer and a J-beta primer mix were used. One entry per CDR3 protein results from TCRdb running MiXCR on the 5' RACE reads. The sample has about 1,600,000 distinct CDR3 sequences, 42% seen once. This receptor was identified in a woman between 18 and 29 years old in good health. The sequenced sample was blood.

CDR3 sequence reads: CASSLQGGRGEQYF. The DNA of the CDR3 is TGTGCCAGCAGCCTACAGGGGGGTAGGGGCGAGCAGTACTTC. The chain joins TRBV5-6 to TRBJ2-4; 8 bases map to TRBD1. With the DNA end fitting TRBJ2-7 better, the J assignment may be wrong. Per germline, CDR1 SGHDT and CDR2 YYEEEE. CDR3 size: 14 residues.